The TCR beta chain described here comes from a study of cytomegalovirus exposure and HLA in healthy donors. Study findings and constraints: Per a later analysis, about 18,000 TCR beta sequences showed association with HLA alleles at 0.05 false discovery rate. Three CMV-associated chains proved CMV antigen-specific in vitro. Among TCR beta chains, those listed as cytomegalovirus-associated numbered about 160.

Use of 60 Vbeta and 13 Jbeta primers characterized the PCR. This table comes from immunoSEQ multiplex PCR, and its TCRdb copy is limited to in-frame clones, with some not included. The sample yields fewer than 150,000 clones, 75% to 90% seen once. Every donor was a healthy person donating bone marrow. CDR1 MNHNY and CDR2 SVGAGI come from the germline V gene (reference sequence). This CDR3 is 13 amino acids long. V was pared by 5 bases and J by 1 base, with 9 bases between. A few counts support this clone. The antigen remains undetermined. J is TRBJ2-7 and V is TRBV6-6; D unresolved. The sample was PBMCs. This clonotype was sampled from a woman in her 30s in good health and CMV-seropositive. CDR3 amino acids: CASSNQLSYEQYF. The CDR3 bases are TGTGCCAGCAGTAACCAACTATCCTACGAGCAGTACTTC.